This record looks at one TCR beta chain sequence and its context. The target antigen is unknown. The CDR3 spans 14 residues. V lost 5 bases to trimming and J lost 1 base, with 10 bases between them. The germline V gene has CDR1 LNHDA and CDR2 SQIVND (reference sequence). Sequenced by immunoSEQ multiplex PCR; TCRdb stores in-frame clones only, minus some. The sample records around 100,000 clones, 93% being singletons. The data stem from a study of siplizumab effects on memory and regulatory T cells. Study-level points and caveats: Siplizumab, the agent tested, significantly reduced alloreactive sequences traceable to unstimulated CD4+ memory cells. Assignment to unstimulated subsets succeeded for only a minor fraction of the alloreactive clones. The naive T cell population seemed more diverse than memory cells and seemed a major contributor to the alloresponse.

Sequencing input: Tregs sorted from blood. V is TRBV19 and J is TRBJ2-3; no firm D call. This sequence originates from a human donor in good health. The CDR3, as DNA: TGTGCCAGTAGTCGCCTTCGTGGCACAGATACGCAGTATTTT. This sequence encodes CASSRLRGTDTQYF.